Listed here is a single T cell receptor beta chain. Its antigen is unknown. This record belongs to a study of T cell clones after liver transplantation. The CDR3 contains 15 residues. Deletions cut 4 bases from V and 3 bases from J, with 12 bases between. Germline V gene lookup returns CDR1 LNHDA and CDR2 SQIVND (reference sequence). Some clones are missing from TCRdb's copy, which holds only in-frame ones; the method was immunoSEQ multiplex PCR. The sample includes some 120,000 clones, less than 95% of them seen just once. General study points: Rather than being deleted, graft donor-reactive T cells may have moved into the graft.

The source was CD4+ T cells from blood, collected 12 months after liver transplant. The chain recombines TRBV19 with TRBJ1-4, with no clear D. The TCR sequence derives from a human patient who received a liver transplant. The graft donor may account for some of the T cells. The DNA of the CDR3 is TGTGCCAGTAGTAACCATCCCGGGGCTAATGAAAAACTGTTTTTT. This gives the protein CASSNHPGANEKLFF.